A single sample gave rise to the 31 T cell receptor beta chains below, sequenced in a study of T-cell reconstitution after alpha-beta-depleted transplantation in children. The authors prepared the TCRbeta library with unique molecular identifiers. Using its own MiXCR run on the PCR reads, TCRdb lists one record per CDR3 protein. This table has nearly 9,500 distinct CDR3 sequences, 14% appearing once. The sequencing used PBMCs, mostly from graft donor cells, collected 60 days after TCRalphabeta/CD19-depleted stem cell transplant. These receptors originate from a male patient aged 10 to 17 who had a stem cell transplant for acute lymphoblastic leukemia, so the T cells may come from the graft donor.

There are a few counts of this clonotype. This chain connects TRBV9 to TRBJ2-7; the D is unclear. Trimming removed 0 bases from V and 6 bases from J, with 10 bases in between. The length of the CDR3 is 13 residues. Looked up from germline, CDR1 is SGDLS and CDR2 is YYNGEE. CDR3 DNA sequence: TGTGCCAGCAGCGTAGCGCCCCTAGGCGAGCAGTACTTC. This encodes CASSVAPLGEQYF.

This clonotype appeared many times. The chain is built from TRBV9 and TRBJ2-2; D is ambiguous. Trimming stripped 3 bases from V and 4 bases from J, with 16 bases between. Germline V gives CDR1 SGDLS, CDR2 YYNGEE. The CDR3 has 16 residues. CDR3 coding DNA: TGTGCCAGCAGCGCAAATCCCGGGTCCATCACCGGGGAGCTGTTTTTT. Encoded protein: CASSANPGSITGELFF.

This clonotype was counted ten times or more. The chain combines TRBV20-1 with TRBJ2-1, with D perhaps given as TRBD1 or TRBD2 (5 bases each). Germline loops: CDR1 DFQATT, CDR2 SNEGSKA (reference sequence). The length of the CDR3 is 12 residues. V gave up 6 bases and J gave up 6 bases, with 12 bases separating them. Here the CDR3 reads CSAPRGGNEQFF. The CDR3, as DNA: TGCAGTGCCCCCCGGGGCGGCAATGAGCAGTTCTTC.

As to this clonotype: Mismatch with germline at one junction end may stem from a read error. Written as DNA, the CDR3 is TGCTGTGCTAGGGGACTTACACAGGGAAGGAGCAATCAGCCCCAGCATTTT. Protein product: CCARGLTQGRSNQPQHF. The chain employs TRBV20-1 and TRBJ1-5; D possibly corresponds to TRBD1 (6 bases). Germline V gene data show CDR1 as DFQATT and CDR2 as SNEGSKA (reference sequence). The CDR3 consists of 17 residues.

This clonotype was detected many times. The chain couples TRBV6-2 or TRBV6-3 to TRBJ2-3, with D possibly being TRBD1 (6 bases). Germline-derived CDR1 and CDR2 are MNHEY and SVGEGT. The CDR3 loop spans 16 amino acids. V lost 2 bases and J lost 2, with 14 bases in between. CDR3 nucleotides: TGTGCCAGCAGTTACGATGGGACAAAACTCACAGATACGCAGTATTTT. As protein: CASSYDGTKLTDTQYF.

The table lists this clonotype with many counts. The rearrangement joins TRBV7-3 to TRBJ2-3, with TRBD2 identical over 13 bases. CDR3 length equals 19 residues. CDR1 is SGHTA, CDR2 FQGTGA, per germline. J lost 0 bases, V lost 5 bases, and 11 bases had no gene match. DNA of the CDR3: TGTGCCAGCAGCGGGTCACTAGCGGGAGGGCCCTTTAGCACAGATACGCAGTATTTT. This translates into CASSGSLAGGPFSTDTQYF.

This clonotype came up many times. The rearrangement links TRBV9 to TRBJ2-5; D not certain. V gave up 0 bases and J gave up 1 base, with 7 bases separating them. CDR1 is SGDLS, CDR2 YYNGEE, per germline. CDR3 length equals 14 residues. The DNA for the CDR3 is TGTGCCAGCAGCGTAGCGGACGGCCAAGAGACCCAGTACTTC. This translates into CASSVADGQETQYF.

The table lists this clonotype with many counts. The rearrangement links TRBV27 to TRBJ2-3; possibly TRBD2 for D (5 bases). The V end lost 4 bases, the J end lost 0 bases, and 14 bases lay between the germline ends. The CDR3 totals 16 residues. Germline V gene data show CDR1 as MNHEY and CDR2 as SMNVEV (reference sequence). This CDR3 is CASSSSGLTSTDTQYF. CDR3 nucleotide sequence: TGTGCCAGCAGTTCGAGCGGCTTGACTAGCACAGATACGCAGTATTTT.

Many counts were recorded for this clonotype. This chain links TRBV4-3 with TRBJ2-7, with 10 positions matching TRBD2. There are 16 residues in the CDR3. After removal of 4 bases from V and 2 bases from J, the junction contained 8 bases not matched to a gene. CDR1 LGHNA and CDR2 YSLEER come from the germline V gene. The CDR3 loop reads CASSRRTAGGPYEQYF. CDR3 DNA: TGCGCCAGCAGCCGCCGGACAGCGGGGGGGCCCTACGAGCAGTACTTC.

This clonotype was counted many times. The V and J genes are TRBV5-1 and TRBJ2-5, with 11 bases aligning to TRBD2. V lost 3 bases, J lost 2 bases, and 9 bases stayed unmatched. Per germline, CDR1 SGHRS and CDR2 YFSETQ. The CDR3 spans 17 residues. CDR3 protein: CASSSTPGLAVQETQYF. The CDR3 nucleotides read TGCGCCAGCAGCTCCACCCCGGGACTAGCGGTTCAAGAGACCCAGTACTTC.

The chain combines TRBV7-2 with TRBJ1-5, with D maybe TRBD1 (6 bases). CDR1 and CDR2 (germline): SGHTA, FQGNSA. The V end was cut by 5 bases, the J end by 11 bases, with 16 bases between. The CDR3 loop spans 13 amino acids. The CDR3 region has the DNA TGTGCCAGCAGCGCACAGGGTTGGGGGACCCAGCATTTT. Protein sequence: CASSAQGWGTQHF.

This clonotype was observed at least ten times. The V gene is TRBV13, the J gene TRBJ2-5; D is undetermined. Looked up from germline, CDR1 is PRHDT and CDR2 is FYEKMQ (reference sequence). With 5 bases removed from V and 4 bases from J, the gap between germline ends came to 8 bases. This CDR3 region has 12 residues. The CDR3 bases are TGTGCCAGCAGCCAGTGGGGAGAGACCCAGTACTTC. This codes for CASSQWGETQYF.

In its sample, this clonotype was seen many times. CDR3 amino acids: CASSSKIQGYEQYF. For the CDR3, the DNA is TGTGCCAGCAGCTCAAAAATACAGGGCTACGAGCAGTACTTC. The rearrangement links TRBV7-3 to TRBJ2-7; D is possibly TRBD1 (6 bases). CDR1 and CDR2 from the germline V gene are SGHTA and FQGTGA. V shed 4 bases and J shed 3 bases, with 13 bases lying between them. The length of the CDR3 is 14 residues.

V usage is TRBV10-3 and J usage is TRBJ1-6, with TRBD1 matching over 7 bases. This CDR3 comprises 12 residues. Germline lookup yields CDR1 ENHRY and CDR2 SYGVKD. V was clipped by 6 bases and J by 9 bases; unmatched bases: 2. This CDR3 is CAIRQGVSPLHF. CDR3 nucleotide sequence: TGTGCCATCAGGCAGGGGGTTTCACCCCTCCACTTT.

This clonotype was counted at least ten times. The chain carries TRBV7-2 and TRBJ2-5, with D uncertain. The length of the CDR3 is 14 residues. The ends were cut back, 2 bases at V and 2 bases at J, with 9 bases in the middle. In germline, CDR1 is SGHTA, CDR2 FQGNSA. For the CDR3, the DNA is TGTGCCAGCAGCTTACCGACACAACAAGAGACCCAGTACTTC. It codes for CASSLPTQQETQYF.

At least ten counts were recorded for this clonotype. The chain combines TRBV20-1 with TRBJ2-7; 9 bases are a match to TRBD1. The germline gives CDR1 DFQATT, CDR2 SNEGSKA (reference sequence). The CDR3 runs to 14 residues. V gave up 2 bases and J gave up 5 bases; unmatched junction bases: 7. CDR3 region: CSARTGQGFDEQYF. The DNA of the CDR3 is TGCAGTGCTAGAACGGGACAGGGTTTTGACGAGCAGTACTTC.

This clonotype was found once. The chain has TRBV12-3 or TRBV12-4 and TRBJ2-3; TRBD2 aligns across 11 bases. The CDR3 spans 17 residues. CDR3 protein: CTFSLALTSGRGYTQYF. As DNA, the CDR3 is TGTACCTTCAGTTTAGCGCTAACTAGCGGGAGAGGTTATACGCAGTATTTT.

This clonotype was counted at least ten times. This sequence joins TRBV5-1 and TRBJ2-5; possible D gene TRBD1, 5 bases. CDR3 length: 14 residues. CDR1 and CDR2 (germline): SGHRS, YFSETQ. V lost 1 base, J lost 5 bases, and 12 bases lay in between. This CDR3 is CASSLSRAWETQYF. The CDR3 region has the DNA TGCGCCAGCAGCTTGTCCAGGGCCTGGGAGACCCAGTACTTC.

V gene TRBV5-1 combines with J gene TRBJ2-5; D is undetermined. With 5 bases removed from V and 4 bases from J, the gap between germline ends came to 15 bases. The CDR3 is 14 residues long. Per germline, CDR1 SGHRS and CDR2 YFSETQ. CDR3 DNA: TGCGCCAGCAGGCGGATTGAGTGGGTAGAGACCCAGTACTTC. The encoded protein is CASRRIEWVETQYF. The entire variable domain, with the rest obtained from reference TRBV5-1 and TRBJ2-5, is as follows: KAGVTQTPRYLIKTRGQQVTLSCSPISGHRSVSWYQQTPGQGLQFLFEYFSETQRNKGNFPGRFSGRQFSNSRSEMNVSTLELGDSALYLCASRRIEWVETQYFGPGTRLLVL.

The chain recombines TRBV28 with TRBJ1-4, with 9 positions matching TRBD1. CDR3 length: 15 amino acids. V was clipped by 5 bases and J by 8 bases; unmatched bases: 9. Germline V lookup: CDR1 MDHEN, CDR2 SYDVKM. The CDR3 sequence: CASSLSGQGREKLFF. CDR3 sequence (DNA): TGTGCCAGCAGTCTTTCGGGACAGGGTCGAGAAAAACTGTTTTTT.

This clonotype was seen at least ten times. The chain employs TRBV28 and TRBJ2-3, with 11 bases lining up with TRBD1. This CDR3 contains 14 residues. The trim removed 8 bases at V and 3 bases at J, leaving 4 bases unmatched. The germline V gene has CDR1 MDHEN and CDR2 SYDVKM. The CDR3 loop reads CASLRDRGTDTQYF. CDR3 coding DNA: TGTGCCAGCCTGAGGGACAGGGGGACAGATACGCAGTATTTT.

This clonotype was observed many times. The genes are TRBV6-1 and TRBJ2-1; D may be TRBD2 (6 bases). V lost 5 bases and J 0 bases, leaving 11 bases between the germline ends. The CDR3 is made up of 15 amino acids. Germline CDR1 is MNHNS and CDR2 is SASEGT. In DNA, the CDR3 is TGTGCCAGCAGTAGGGACTCCGTCTCCTACAATGAGCAGTTCTTC. It is translated as CASSRDSVSYNEQFF.

This clonotype was counted many times. The CDR3 here is CASSEAGGVETQYF. The CDR3 DNA reads as TGTGCCAGCAGTGAGGCAGGGGGCGTCGAGACCCAGTACTTC. The chain is built from TRBV25-1 and TRBJ2-5; 8 bases are a match to TRBD1. The CDR3 contains 14 residues. Unmatched junction bases numbered 5, after V lost 3 bases and J lost 5 bases. Germline assignment: CDR1 MGHDK and CDR2 SYGVNS.

This rearrangement joins TRBV5-4 to TRBJ2-1; D call uncertain. This CDR3 has 15 amino acids. V was clipped by 3 bases and J by 0 bases, with 10 bases between them. The germline V gene has CDR1 SGHNT and CDR2 YYREEE (reference sequence). CDR3 DNA: TGTGCCAGCAGCTCTCGGTTGAGCTCCTACAATGAGCAGTTCTTC. This encodes CASSSRLSSYNEQFF.

This clonotype showed up many times. The chain carries TRBV7-9 and TRBJ2-3; 13 bases line up with TRBD2. V lost 5 bases, J lost 4 bases, and 9 bases stayed unmatched. Germline V gene lookup returns CDR1 SEHNR and CDR2 FQNEAQ (reference sequence). The CDR3 extends over 17 amino acids. The CDR3 DNA follows: TGTGCCAGCAGCCTCCGGACTAGCGGGAGTTCCGCAGATACGCAGTATTTT. Amino acid sequence: CASSLRTSGSSADTQYF.

This chain joins TRBV3-1 and TRBJ2-7; the D gene could be TRBD1 or TRBD2 (6 bases each). The germline CDR1 and CDR2 sequences are LGHDT and YNNKEL (reference sequence). V was clipped by 11 bases and J by 3 bases, with 35 bases between them. The CDR3 is made up of 19 amino acids. As DNA, the CDR3 is TGTGCCTGCTGCCAGTCACGGAGGGGGAAAGCGGGCGTCCTCTACGAGCAGTACTTC. This codes for CACCQSRRGKAGVLYEQYF.

This clonotype was seen at least ten times. This chain uses TRBV11-2 with TRBJ1-2; D uncertain. This CDR3 comprises 16 residues. Germline V gene lookup returns CDR1 SGHAT and CDR2 FQNNGV. The ends were cut back, 1 base at V and 2 bases at J, with 14 bases in the middle. CDR3 region: CASSLAPSRPNYGYTF. The CDR3 DNA reads as TGTGCCAGCAGCTTAGCCCCATCTCGGCCAAACTATGGCTACACCTTC.

In this sample, this clonotype turned up many times. The chain couples TRBV20-1 to TRBJ2-5, with 9 bases matching TRBD2. The germline V gene has CDR1 DFQATT and CDR2 SNEGSKA (reference sequence). Trimming cost V 2 bases and J 1 base; bases outside gene matches: 2. The CDR3 is 14 amino acids. DNA of the CDR3: TGCAGTGCTAGACTAGCGGGGCCCCAAGAGACCCAGTACTTC. It specifies CSARLAGPQETQYF.

This clonotype was picked up a small number of times. This chain links TRBV30 with TRBJ1-1; TRBD1 might be the D (6 bases). CDR3 size: 14 residues. The germline V gene has CDR1 GTSNPN and CDR2 SVGIG (reference sequence). V was pared by 3 bases and J by 0 bases, with 11 bases between. CDR3 in DNA: TGTGCCTGGAGAACAGGGACCATGAACACTGAAGCTTTCTTT. The encoded protein is CAWRTGTMNTEAFF.

This clonotype showed up many times. This chain links TRBV20-1 with TRBJ2-7, with 7 positions matching TRBD2. The junction had 14 bases not matched to a gene; V was cut back by 3 bases and J by 6 bases. CDR1 DFQATT and CDR2 SNEGSKA come from the germline V gene (reference sequence). The CDR3 is made up of 15 amino acids. This CDR3 is CSASWFGREAGEQYF. In DNA, the CDR3 is TGCAGTGCTAGTTGGTTTGGTCGGGAGGCGGGCGAGCAGTACTTC.

There are many counts of this clonotype. The chain joins TRBV21-1 to TRBJ1-1; no check of the table's D call, TRBD1, against the DNA was made. TRBV21-1 is an annotated pseudogene. This CDR3 is built from 15 residues. CDR3 amino acids: CASSKGYGGHTEAFF. The CDR3 DNA reads as TGTGCCAGCAGCAAGGGATATGGGGGGCACACTGAAGCTTTCTTT.